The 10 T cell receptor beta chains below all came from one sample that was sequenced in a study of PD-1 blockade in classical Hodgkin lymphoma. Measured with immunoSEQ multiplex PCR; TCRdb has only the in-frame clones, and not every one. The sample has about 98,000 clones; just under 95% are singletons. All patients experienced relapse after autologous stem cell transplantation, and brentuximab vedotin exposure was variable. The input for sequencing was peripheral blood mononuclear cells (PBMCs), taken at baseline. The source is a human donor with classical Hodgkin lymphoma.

CDR3 coding DNA: TGTGCCAGCAGTCCCCGGGACGGCCAAGAGACCCAGTACTTC. Translation gives CASSPRDGQETQYF. This chain uses TRBV28 with TRBJ2-5; either TRBD1 or TRBD2 may supply D (5 bases each). The germline CDR1 and CDR2 sequences are MDHEN and SYDVKM. The V and J ends lost 5 bases and 1 base respectively, with 11 bases between them. The CDR3 spans 14 residues.

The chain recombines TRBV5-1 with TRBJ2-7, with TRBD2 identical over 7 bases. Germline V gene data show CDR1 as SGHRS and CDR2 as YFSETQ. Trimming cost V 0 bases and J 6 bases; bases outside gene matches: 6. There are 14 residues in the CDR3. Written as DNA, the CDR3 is TGCGCCAGCAGCTTGGGACTAGCTTACGGCGAGCAGTACTTC. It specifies CASSLGLAYGEQYF.

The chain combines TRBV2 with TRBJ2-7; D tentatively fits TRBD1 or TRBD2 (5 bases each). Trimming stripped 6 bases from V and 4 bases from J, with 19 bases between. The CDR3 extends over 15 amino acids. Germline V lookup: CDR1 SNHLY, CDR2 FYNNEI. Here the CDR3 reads CASSPPGTKGYEQYF. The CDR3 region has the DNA TGTGCCAGCAGCCCGCCCGGGACGAAGGGGTACGAGCAGTACTTC. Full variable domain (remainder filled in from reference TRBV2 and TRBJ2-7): EPEVTQTPSHQVTQMGQEVILRCVPISNHLYFYWYRQILGQKVEFLVSFYNNEISEKSEIFDDQFSVERPDGSNFTLKIRSTKLEDSAMYFCASSPPGTKGYEQYFGPGTRLTVT.

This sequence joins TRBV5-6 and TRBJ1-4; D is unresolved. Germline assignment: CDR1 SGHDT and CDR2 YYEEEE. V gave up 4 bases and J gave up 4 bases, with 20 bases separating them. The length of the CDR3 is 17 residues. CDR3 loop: CASSPRTGGSGNEKLFF. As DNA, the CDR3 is TGTGCCAGCAGCCCACGGACGGGCGGGTCTGGTAATGAAAAACTGTTTTTT.

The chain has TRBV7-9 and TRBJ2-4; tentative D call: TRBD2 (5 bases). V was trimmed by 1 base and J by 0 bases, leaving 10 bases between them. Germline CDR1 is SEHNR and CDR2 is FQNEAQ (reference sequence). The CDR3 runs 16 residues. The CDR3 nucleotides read TGTGCCAGCAGCTTAGTATCGGAGGTAGCCAAAAACATTCAGTACTTC. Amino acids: CASSLVSEVAKNIQYF.

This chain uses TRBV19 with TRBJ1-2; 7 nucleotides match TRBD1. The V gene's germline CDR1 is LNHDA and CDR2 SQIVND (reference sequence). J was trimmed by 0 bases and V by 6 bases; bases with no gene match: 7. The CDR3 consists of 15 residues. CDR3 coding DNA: TGTGCCAGTAGCACCATCGGGACAGCTAACTATGGCTACACCTTC. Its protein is CASSTIGTANYGYTF.

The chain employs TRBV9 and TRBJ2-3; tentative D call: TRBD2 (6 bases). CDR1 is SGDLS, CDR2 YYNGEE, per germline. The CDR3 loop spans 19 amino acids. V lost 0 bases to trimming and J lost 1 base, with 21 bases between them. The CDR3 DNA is TGTGCCAGCAGCGTAGCCCCGGGACCCTCCCCGGGAGGCACAGATACGCAGTATTTT. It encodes CASSVAPGPSPGGTDTQYF.

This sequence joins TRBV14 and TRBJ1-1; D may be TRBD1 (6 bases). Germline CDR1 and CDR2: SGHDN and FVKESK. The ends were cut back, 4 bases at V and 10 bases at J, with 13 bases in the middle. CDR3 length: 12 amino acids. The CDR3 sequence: CASSPDRRVAFF. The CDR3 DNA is TGTGCCAGCAGCCCCGACAGGAGGGTAGCTTTCTTT.

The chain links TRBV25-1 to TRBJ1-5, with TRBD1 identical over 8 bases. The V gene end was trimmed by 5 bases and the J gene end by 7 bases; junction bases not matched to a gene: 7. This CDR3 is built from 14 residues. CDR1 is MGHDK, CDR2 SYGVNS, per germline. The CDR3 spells CASSPQGARQPQHF. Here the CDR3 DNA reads TGTGCCAGCAGTCCTCAGGGGGCCCGACAGCCCCAGCATTTT.

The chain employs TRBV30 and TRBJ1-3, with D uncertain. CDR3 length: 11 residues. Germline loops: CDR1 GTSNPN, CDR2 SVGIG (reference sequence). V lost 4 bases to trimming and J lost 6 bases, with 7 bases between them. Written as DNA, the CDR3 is TGTGCCTGGACCCACCAAAACACCATATATTTT. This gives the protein CAWTHQNTIYF.